These 10 T cell receptor beta chains were sequenced from one sample in a study of blood T cell repertoires in COVID-19 (dated by TCRdb to 2020 to 2022). Libraries were made using the immunoSEQ multiplex PCR assay. In TCRdb, the immuneACCESS table is reduced to in-frame sequences with V and J assigned. These tables do not hold every clone; where another copy was compared, an unresolved V gene accounts for under half, and the others remain unexplained. The sample contains a few hundred thousand clones, around nine tenths of them found a single time. Around 1.9% of the sample belongs to the ten largest clones. The sequenced sample was PBMCs or T cells enriched from blood (not recorded which). Every receptor here comes from a woman aged 40 to 50 who had recovered from COVID-19.

V and J are TRBV6-2 or TRBV6-3 and TRBJ2-1; 9 nucleotides align to TRBD2. The CDR3 is 15 residues long. Germline V gene lookup returns CDR1 MNHEY and CDR2 SVGEGT. The V and J ends lost 4 bases and 7 bases, in that order; junction bases with no gene match: 8. The CDR3 loop reads CASSSLAGLGNEQFF. In DNA, the CDR3 is TGTGCCAGCAGTTCCCTAGCGGGATTGGGGAATGAGCAGTTCTTC.

The chain recombines TRBV11-3 with TRBJ2-4, with 7 bases fitting TRBD2. The CDR3 runs 15 residues. Germline loops: CDR1 SGHNT, CDR2 YENEEA. Trimming cost V 5 bases and J 0 bases; bases outside gene matches: 4. The DNA of the CDR3 is TGTGCCAGCAGCATCAGCGGGACAGCCAAAAACATTCAGTACTTC. This sequence encodes CASSISGTAKNIQYF.

The CDR3 is CATSRSQTGSYRYEQYF. The DNA for the CDR3 is TGTGCCACCAGCAGATCTCAGACCGGGAGCTATAGATACGAGCAGTACTTC. V is TRBV15 and J is TRBJ2-7, with a weak D call TRBD2 (6 bases). Germline CDR1 LNHNV, CDR2 YYDKDF (reference sequence). The CDR3 sequence is 17 residues long. Deletions cut 2 bases from V and 4 bases from J, with 21 bases between.

This chain uses TRBV19 with TRBJ2-7, with 10 bases aligning to TRBD1. The CDR3 has 15 amino acids. The junction had 7 bases not matched to a gene; V was cut back by 4 bases and J by 4 bases. From germline, CDR1 is LNHDA and CDR2 SQIVND (reference sequence). The CDR3 DNA follows: TGTGCCAGTAGTAACCCCAGGGACAGGGGTTACGAGCAGTACTTC. As protein: CASSNPRDRGYEQYF.

This clone was detected a few times. The rearrangement links TRBV4-3 to TRBJ1-2, with 7 bases identical to TRBD1. The junction had 9 bases not matched to a gene; V was cut back by 0 bases and J by 14 bases. Germline V gene sequence: CDR1 LGHNA, CDR2 YSLEER. CDR3 length: 13 amino acids. The chain's CDR3 is CASSQEDRASITF. In DNA, the CDR3 is TGCGCCAGCAGCCAAGAAGACAGGGCGTCTATAACCTTC.

This sequence joins TRBV6-1 and TRBJ2-5; D possibly corresponds to TRBD2 (5 bases). The germline V gene encodes CDR1 MNHNS and CDR2 SASEGT. The V and J ends lost 2 bases and 3 bases respectively, with 7 bases between them. The length of the CDR3 is 13 residues. CDR3 DNA: TGTGCCAGCAGTGAATTCGGGGAAGAGACCCAGTACTTC. Its translation is CASSEFGEETQYF.

The V and J genes are TRBV18 and TRBJ1-5; D call uncertain. V dropped 3 bases and J dropped 11 bases, with 23 bases sitting between them. Looked up from germline, CDR1 is KGHSH and CDR2 is LQKENI. CDR3 length equals 16 residues. In nucleotides, the CDR3 is TGTGCCAGCTCACCTGGCGGGTCTAGGGAGAGGGAGACCCAGCATTTT. The encoded protein is CASSPGGSRERETQHF.

The rearrangement links TRBV5-1 to TRBJ2-7, with TRBD1 identical over 10 bases. With V trimmed by 5 bases and J by 2 bases, 10 bases remained unmatched. This CDR3 region has 16 residues. The V gene's germline CDR1 is SGHRS and CDR2 YFSETQ. The CDR3 here is CASSLLRDRGTYEQYF. The CDR3 coding sequence is TGCGCCAGCAGTTTGTTACGGGACAGGGGTACCTACGAGCAGTACTTC.

To note about this clone: Other DNA sequences in this specimen translate into the identical CDR3. The V call is TRBV4-3, the J call TRBJ2-7; D possibly corresponds to TRBD1 (5 bases). The CDR3 is 14 residues long. Germline V gene lookup returns CDR1 LGHNA and CDR2 YSLEER. Trimming took 0 bases from V and 3 from J, leaving 9 bases between them. The CDR3 DNA follows: TGCGCCAGCAGCCAAGAAGCAGGGTACTACGAGCAGTACTTC. Encoded protein: CASSQEAGYYEQYF.

V gene TRBV7-2 combines with J gene TRBJ2-1; TRBD2 matches at 13 bases. Germline loops: CDR1 SGHTA, CDR2 FQGNSA. V gave up 5 bases and J gave up 6 bases; unmatched junction bases: 13. The CDR3 extends over 18 amino acids. The CDR3 bases are TGTGCCAGCAGCCCAGGGACTAGCGGGGAGGGCTGGAGCAATGAGCAGTTCTTC. Encoded protein: CASSPGTSGEGWSNEQFF.